The entry that follows covers one T cell receptor beta chain sequence. As yet, its antigen is unknown. This record belongs to a study of T-cell memory formation after mild COVID-19. Overall study results and limits: Researchers report contracting CD4+ clones mostly in CM and EM, with CD8+ clones in EMRA. Within pre-infection memory, some responding clones were found, suggesting cross-reactive memory joined.

This CDR3 has 14 residues. The germline CDR1 and CDR2 sequences are GTSNPN and SVGIG (reference sequence). Trimming pared 2 bases from V and 8 bases from J, leaving 16 bases between. Each CDR3 protein gets one entry after TCRdb re-called the 5' RACE reads with MiXCR. The data show approximately 340,000 distinct CDR3 sequences, less than 20% seen once. Sequencing input: PBMCs or a T cell subset sorted from them (not recorded which). The chain uses TRBV30 and TRBJ2-1; tentative D call: TRBD1 (5 bases). The TCR was taken from a man between 18 and 29 years old who had mild COVID-19 (a few samples of this study predate the infection). Cell type and time point are not known. The CDR3 is CAWSPGHRSDEQFF. DNA of the CDR3: TGTGCCTGGAGTCCAGGACATAGGTCTGATGAGCAGTTCTTC.